This is a list of T cell receptor beta chains from one sample in a study of response to subunit inactivated influenza vaccine. TCRdb ran MiXCR on the RT-PCR reads and lists one entry per CDR3 protein. This sample carries hundreds of thousands of distinct CDR3 sequences, around 11% of them seen once, and the ten largest clones take approximately 10%. This sample also belongs to another study, concerning T cells expressing NK-cell markers.

Material: PBMCs from blood, obtained on the day of vaccination. The receptors here all came from a man aged 50 to 59 who received an inactivated influenza vaccine. CDR3s include the opening cysteine and the closing phenylalanine or tryptophan. A D gene is named only where the DNA matches it firmly. Clone size is shown for a subset of rows, as once, few, many or a class of expanded clone.

>few|TRBV5-1|.|TRBJ2-1
CASSLVFGMNEQFF
TGCGCCAGCAGCTTGGTGTTCGGGATGAATGAGCAGTTCTTC
>.|TRBV5-1|.|TRBJ1-1
CASSLARDTSRRTEAFF
TGCGCCAGCAGCTTGGCCCGGGACACCTCACGTAGGACTGAAGCTTTCTTT
>.|TRBV12-3/TRBV12-4|TRBD1|TRBJ1-4
CASDGQGGEKLFF
TGTGCCAGCGACGGACAGGGAGGCGAAAAACTGTTTTTT
>many|TRBV4-3|TRBD2|TRBJ2-7
CASSPRFGAGGRTSYEQYF
TGCGCCAGCAGCCCGCGCTTTGGAGCGGGGGGCAGAACCTCCTACGAGCAGTACTTC
>.|TRBV20-1|.|TRBJ2-3
CSANPRSGSDSQYF
TGCAGTGCAAACCCTCGTTCAGGGTCAGATTCGCAGTATTTT
>few|TRBV2|TRBD1|TRBJ2-4
CASRERQGANIQYF
TGTGCCAGCAGAGAGAGACAGGGCGCAAACATTCAGTACTTC
>.|TRBV12-3/TRBV12-4|TRBD2|TRBJ2-2
CASRPRGAGELFF
TGTGCCAGCAGACCTCGGGGGGCCGGGGAGCTGTTTTTT
>few|TRBV24-1|TRBD1|TRBJ2-3
CATSKGQMGTDTQYF
TGTGCCACCAGTAAGGGACAGATGGGGACAGATACGCAGTATTTT
>many|TRBV6-5|.|TRBJ2-7
CASSYSTGTYEQYF
TGTGCCAGCAGTTACTCAACAGGTACCTATGAGCAGTACTTC
>few|TRBV4-1|.|TRBJ2-7
CASSQDGPYYEQYF
TGCGCCAGCAGCCAAGATGGGCCCTACTACGAGCAGTACTTC
>.|TRBV20-1|.|TRBJ2-3
CSASTPILLGNTQYF
TGCAGTGCTAGTACCCCTATCCTACTGGGGAATACGCAGTATTTT
>.|TRBV20-1|.|TRBJ2-7
CSAERAPSQYF
TGCAGTGCCGAACGGGCACCGTCGCAGTACTTC
>few|TRBV12-3/TRBV12-4|.|TRBJ2-4
CASSPKNIQYF
TGTGCCAGCAGTCCCAAAAACATTCAGTACTTC
>.|TRBV7-6|TRBD2|TRBJ2-3
CASSSGLAGGQGTDTQYF
TGTGCCAGCAGCTCGGGACTAGCGGGGGGGCAGGGCACAGATACGCAGTATTTT
>.|TRBV6-2/TRBV6-3|.|TRBJ2-5
CASSWDWPETQYF
TGTGCCAGCAGTTGGGACTGGCCGGAGACCCAGTACTTC
>few|TRBV28|.|TRBJ2-7
CASMVGRLSRDMFFHRGYEQYF
TGTGCCAGCATGGTCGGTCGTTTGAGTCGGGATATGTTTTTCCACCGGGGCTACGAGCAGTACTTC
>few|TRBV29-1|TRBD2|TRBJ2-1
CSARLAGGIHEQFF
TGCAGCGCCCGGCTAGCGGGGGGGATACATGAGCAGTTCTTC
>few|TRBV21-1|.|TRBJ2-7
CASSIGFPGQEDLPYEQYF
TGTGCCAGCAGCATAGGATTCCCGGGACAGGAAGACCTTCCCTACGAGCAGTACTTC
>.|TRBV5-1|TRBD2|TRBJ2-3
CASRSVLGGADTQYF
TGCGCCAGCAGGTCGGTGCTTGGGGGGGCAGATACGCAGTATTTT
>few|TRBV7-9|.|TRBJ1-5
CASSFGGEMPQHF
TGTGCCAGCAGTTTCGGTGGGGAAATGCCCCAGCATTTT
>.|TRBV28|TRBD1|TRBJ2-1
CASSGGTGLIYNEQFF
TGTGCCAGCAGTGGAGGGACAGGACTTATTTACAATGAGCAGTTCTTC
>.|TRBV4-2|.|TRBJ2-7
CAGSQATGSSYEQYF
TGTGCCGGCAGCCAAGCCACAGGGAGCTCCTACGAGCAGTACTTC
>few|TRBV24-1|TRBD2|TRBJ2-1
CATSDPSGRAHNEQFF
TGTGCCACCAGTGATCCGAGCGGGAGGGCCCACAATGAGCAGTTCTTC
>few|TRBV2|TRBD2|TRBJ2-1
CASSEMLAGDSYNEQFF
TGTGCCAGCAGTGAAATGCTAGCGGGGGACTCCTACAATGAGCAGTTCTTC
>.|TRBV28|TRBD1|TRBJ1-2
CASSSGTGRSYTF
TGTGCCAGCAGCTCTGGGACAGGGAGAAGTTACACCTTC
>.|TRBV28|.|TRBJ2-2
CASSFSVNTGELFF
TGTGCCAGCAGTTTTTCAGTGAACACCGGGGAGCTGTTTTTT
>few|TRBV11-2|TRBD2|TRBJ2-7
CASSFSGRVGMYEQYF
TGTGCCAGCAGCTTTAGCGGGAGGGTCGGTATGTACGAGCAGTACTTC
>many|TRBV18|.|TRBJ2-7
CASSPPPWDKSSYEQYF
TGTGCCAGCTCACCACCCCCCTGGGATAAAAGCTCCTACGAGCAGTACTTC
>many|TRBV20-1|.|TRBJ2-7
CSATQGWSYEQYF
TGCAGTGCAACACAGGGTTGGAGCTACGAGCAGTACTTC
>.|TRBV12-3/TRBV12-4|TRBD1|TRBJ1-2
CASSLVGTDGYTF
TGTGCCAGCAGTTTAGTTGGGACAGATGGCTACACCTTC
>.|TRBV5-1|TRBD1|TRBJ2-1
CAREKDRVGNEQFF
TGCGCCAGGGAAAAGGACAGGGTTGGCAATGAGCAGTTCTTC
>few|TRBV20-1|.|TRBJ1-2
CSARSGLRGYGYTF
TGCAGTGCTAGAAGCGGCCTTAGGGGCTATGGCTACACCTTC
>few|TRBV5-1|.|TRBJ1-3
CASSLGDVGNTIYF
TGCGCCAGCAGCTTAGGGGACGTCGGAAACACCATATATTTT
>many|TRBV6-5|TRBD2|TRBJ2-2
CASSFRGLPNTGELFF
TGTGCCAGCAGTTTCCGGGGACTACCGAACACCGGGGAGCTGTTTTTT
>.|TRBV7-2|TRBD2|TRBJ2-2
CASGGAGIGELFF
TGTGCTAGCGGGGGGGCCGGTATCGGGGAGCTGTTTTTT
>few|TRBV11-2|.|TRBJ2-5
CASSFGLAKETQYF
TGTGCCAGCAGCTTCGGACTGGCTAAAGAGACCCAGTACTTC
>few|TRBV29-1|.|TRBJ1-1
CSATVTGRNTEAFF
TGCAGCGCTACGGTAACAGGGCGGAACACTGAAGCTTTCTTT
>many|TRBV4-3|.|TRBJ2-1
CASSQEVHQSSYNEQFF
TGCGCCAGCAGCCAAGAAGTCCACCAGAGCTCCTACAATGAGCAGTTCTTC
>.|TRBV5-1|TRBD1|TRBJ1-2
CASSPRPDRVDGYTF
TGCGCCAGCAGCCCCCGCCCCGACAGGGTCGATGGCTACACCTTC
>few|TRBV5-1|.|TRBJ2-2
CASQGSDTGELFF
TGCGCCTCACAGGGTTCGGACACCGGGGAGCTGTTTTTT